These 30 T cell receptor beta chains originate from one sample sequenced in a study of blood T cell repertoires in COVID-19. Some clones are missing from TCRdb's copy, which holds only in-frame ones; the method was immunoSEQ multiplex PCR. The sample contains 350,000 to 400,000 clones, roughly 90% of which appear only once. Sequenced: PBMCs or T cells enriched from blood (not recorded which). The receptors were sampled from a woman in her thirties with acute COVID-19.

The V and J genes are TRBV21-1 and TRBJ2-5; the table calls TRBD1, which could not be checked here. TRBV21-1 is a pseudogene locus. The CDR3 has 22 amino acids. CDR3 in amino acids: CASSKAGIPAGRPGGRRETQYF. The CDR3 nucleotides read TGTGCCAGCAGCAAAGCCGGGATACCCGCCGGACGGCCAGGGGGGAGAAGGGAGACCCAGTACTTC.

The J gene is TRBJ1-2, the V gene TRBV7-9; D gene unclear. The CDR3 is 15 amino acids. V lost 0 bases and J 1 base, leaving 9 bases between the germline ends. Germline CDR1 reads SEHNR; CDR2 reads FQNEAQ (reference sequence). The CDR3 region is CASSLAQPSNYGYTF. CDR3 DNA: TGTGCCAGCAGCTTAGCGCAACCTAGTAACTATGGCTACACCTTC.

This rearrangement joins TRBV6-5 to TRBJ1-2; D remains unclear. This CDR3 has 12 residues. Trimming shortened V by 6 bases and J by 2 bases, and 7 bases separated the two germline ends. The V gene's germline CDR1 is MNHEY and CDR2 SVGAGI. The CDR3 here is CASRRKNYGYTF. The CDR3 DNA reads as TGTGCCAGCAGGCGGAAGAACTATGGCTACACCTTC.

Note on this clone: Other nucleotide sequences in the sample specify the same CDR3. The gene calls are TRBV11-2 and TRBJ2-4; D unclear. The germline V gene encodes CDR1 SGHAT and CDR2 FQNNGV. The CDR3 covers 13 residues. The ends were cut back, 6 bases at V and 0 bases at J, with 6 bases in the middle. In DNA, the CDR3 is TGTGCCAGCAGTTCGGTAGCCAAAAACATTCAGTACTTC. Translating gives CASSSVAKNIQYF. Based on the CDR3 plus reference TRBV11-2 and TRBJ2-4, the full variable domain is EAGVAQSPRYKIIEKRQSVAFWCNPISGHATLYWYQQILGQGPKLLIQFQNNGVVDDSQLPKDRFSAERLKGVDSTLKIQPAKLEDSAVYLCASSSVAKNIQYFGAGTRLSVL.

V usage is TRBV15 and J usage is TRBJ2-1, with D possibly TRBD2 on 5 matching bases. The germline V gene encodes CDR1 LNHNV and CDR2 YYDKDF (reference sequence). V was cut by 0 bases and J by 0 bases, with 15 bases left in between. This CDR3 comprises 18 residues. The CDR3 bases are TGTGCCACCAGCAGAGATCTGCCGGGGTTGCTCTCCTACAATGAGCAGTTCTTC. Translation gives CATSRDLPGLLSYNEQFF.

This chain connects TRBV6-5 to TRBJ1-5; TRBD1 matches at 8 bases. CDR1 and CDR2 from the germline V gene are MNHEY and SVGAGI. V gave up 6 bases and J gave up 4 bases; unmatched junction bases: 5. This CDR3 region has 14 residues. CDR3 amino acids: CASSPTGENQPQHF. In DNA form, the CDR3 reads TGTGCCAGCAGCCCGACAGGGGAAAATCAGCCCCAGCATTTT.

CDR3 amino acids: CASSYSDSGYEQYF. The CDR3 DNA reads TGTGCCAGCAGTTACAGTGATTCCGGCTACGAGCAGTACTTC. The gene calls are TRBV6-6 and TRBJ2-7; D gene ambiguous. Looked up from germline, CDR1 is MNHNY and CDR2 is SVGAGI (reference sequence). The CDR3 is 14 amino acids. V lost 2 bases to trimming and J lost 3 bases, with 11 bases between them.

The chain combines TRBV7-9 with TRBJ2-7, with TRBD1 identical over 7 bases. This CDR3 region has 15 residues. Germline V gene sequence: CDR1 SEHNR, CDR2 FQNEAQ (reference sequence). V lost 5 bases to trimming and J lost 4 bases; unmatched junction nucleotides: 11. The CDR3, as DNA: TGTGCCAGCAGCCCCAAAGACACGACAGGGTACGAGCAGTACTTC. Residues: CASSPKDTTGYEQYF.

The chain couples TRBV6-5 to TRBJ1-1, with D perhaps matching TRBD1 (6 bases). The germline CDR1 and CDR2 sequences are MNHEY and SVGAGI. Trimming took off 2 bases at V and 4 bases at J, with 11 bases between the two ends. The CDR3 sequence is 14 residues long. The CDR3 nucleotides are TGTGCCAGCAGTTACGGACAGCGTACCACTGAAGCTTTCTTT. It specifies CASSYGQRTTEAFF.

The gene calls are TRBV24-1 and TRBJ1-2; 7 bases line up with TRBD1. V gave up 3 bases and J gave up 5 bases; unmatched junction bases: 5. This CDR3 is 14 amino acids long. Per germline, CDR1 KGHDR and CDR2 SFDVKD. The CDR3 spells CATSDHQTGYGYTF. The CDR3 DNA reads TGTGCCACCAGTGATCATCAGACAGGGTATGGCTACACCTTC.

This chain links TRBV7-2 with TRBJ2-5, with TRBD1 matching over 10 bases. The CDR3 consists of 15 residues. With 7 bases clipped from V and 5 bases from J, the junction kept 10 bases outside the gene matches. The germline V gene has CDR1 SGHTA and CDR2 FQGNSA. CDR3 amino acids: CASNPTGGWWETQYF. The CDR3 DNA reads TGTGCCAGCAATCCGACAGGGGGCTGGTGGGAGACCCAGTACTTC.

V is TRBV7-8 and J is TRBJ1-4; 7 nucleotides agree with TRBD1. The CDR3 has 15 residues. V was pared by 5 bases and J by 4 bases, with 7 bases of the junction left unmatched. The germline V gene has CDR1 SGHVS and CDR2 FQNEAQ. In DNA, the CDR3 is TGTGCCAGCAGCGATAGGACAGGAGATAATGAAAAACTGTTTTTT. Amino acid sequence: CASSDRTGDNEKLFF.

In this sample, this clone turned up a few times. Within the sample, other DNA sequences also encode this same CDR3. The gene calls are TRBV28 and TRBJ1-3; TRBD1 is a possible D gene (5 bases). The germline V and J ends were trimmed by 5 bases and 2 bases, with 7 bases remaining between them. CDR1 and CDR2 from the germline V gene are MDHEN and SYDVKM. This CDR3 is 13 amino acids long. The CDR3 nucleotides read TGTGCCAGCAGTCCGGGGGCTGGAAACACCATATATTTT. Translation: CASSPGAGNTIYF. The full variable domain, with the rest looked up from reference TRBV28 and TRBJ1-3, is DVKVTQSSRYLVKRTGEKVFLECVQDMDHENMFWYRQDPGLGLRLIYFSYDVKMKEKGDIPEGYSVSREKKERFSLILESASTNQTSMYLCASSPGAGNTIYFGEGSWLTVV.

V usage is TRBV6-1 and J usage is TRBJ2-7, with D possibly TRBD2 on 5 matching bases. Germline V CDR1 and CDR2: MNHNS, SASEGT. The V end lost 0 bases, the J end lost 4 bases, and 10 bases lay between the germline ends. This CDR3 is 14 amino acids long. The CDR3 bases are TGTGCCAGCAGTGAAGCAACTAGTCTGTACGAGCAGTACTTC. It encodes CASSEATSLYEQYF.

The rearrangement uses TRBV29-1 and TRBJ1-5, with D unclear. V was pared by 4 bases and J by 4 bases, with 14 bases between. The CDR3 consists of 14 residues. The germline CDR1 and CDR2 sequences are SQVTM and ANQGSEA. The chain's CDR3 is CSVVVTELNQPQHF. The CDR3 DNA reads TGCAGCGTTGTGGTGACGGAGTTAAATCAGCCCCAGCATTTT.

The chain is built from TRBV4-3 and TRBJ1-2; TRBD1 matches at 7 bases. This CDR3 is built from 15 residues. Germline V gene lookup returns CDR1 LGHNA and CDR2 YSLEER. The V segment lost 2 bases and the J segment 4 bases; nucleotides outside the gene matches: 7. The DNA for the CDR3 is TGCGCCAGCAGCCAAAAACAGACAGGGTTCTATGGCTACACCTTC. Encoded protein: CASSQKQTGFYGYTF.

This clone appeared a few times. The chain couples TRBV6-2 or TRBV6-3 to TRBJ1-5; tentative D call: TRBD1 (6 bases). The germline CDR1 and CDR2 sequences are MNHEY and SVGEGT. V was trimmed by 2 bases and J by 4 bases, leaving 12 bases between them. The CDR3 loop spans 15 amino acids. The CDR3, as DNA: TGTGCCAGCAGTTACATATCACAGGGTAATCAGCCCCAGCATTTT. It encodes CASSYISQGNQPQHF.

Comments on this clone: Other DNA sequences of this sample code for an identical CDR3. The CDR3 region has the DNA TGTGCCACCAGCAGAGGGGCGAACACTGAAGCTTTCTTT. Protein: CATSRGANTEAFF. This chain uses TRBV15 with TRBJ1-1, with D unclear. The CDR3 is 13 amino acids. Germline loops: CDR1 LNHNV, CDR2 YYDKDF (reference sequence). V was clipped by 1 base and J by 1 base, with 4 bases between them.

This clone was observed once. The rearrangement joins TRBV7-3 to TRBJ1-1; D unresolved. Per germline, CDR1 SGHTA and CDR2 FQGTGA. V was cut by 2 bases and J by 1 base, with 11 bases left in between. CDR3 length equals 15 residues. The CDR3 coding sequence is TGTGCCAGCAGCTTACAGCGTCTACCGAACACTGAAGCTTTCTTT. This translates into CASSLQRLPNTEAFF.

This clone was counted once. The rearrangement uses TRBV29-1 and TRBJ2-7; possible D gene TRBD1, 5 bases. The CDR3 has 15 amino acids. Deletions cut 1 base from V and 2 bases from J, with 15 bases between. Germline CDR1 SQVTM, CDR2 ANQGSEA. DNA for the CDR3: TGCAGCGTTGAAGTCCCCGGCGGACACCCCTACGAGCAGTACTTC. Its protein is CSVEVPGGHPYEQYF.

The V call is TRBV30, the J call TRBJ1-6, with D unresolved. The V and J ends lost 0 bases and 9 bases respectively, with 12 bases between them. Looked up from germline, CDR1 is GTSNPN and CDR2 is SVGIG (reference sequence). The CDR3 loop spans 14 amino acids. The CDR3 DNA reads TGTGCCTGGAGTGTTCGGCGAGGCAGTTCACCCCTCCACTTT. Residues: CAWSVRRGSSPLHF.

The rearrangement joins TRBV18 to TRBJ2-7; 9 bases match TRBD1. Germline lookup yields CDR1 KGHSH and CDR2 LQKENI. The CDR3 runs to 14 residues. After removal of 3 bases from V and 4 bases from J, the junction contained 4 bases not matched to a gene. For the CDR3, the DNA is TGTGCCAGCTCACCGACGGGACAGGGTTACGAGCAGTACTTC. Residues: CASSPTGQGYEQYF.

This clone showed up just a few times. V gene TRBV5-1 combines with J gene TRBJ2-7; TRBD2 matches 9 bases. Looked up from germline, CDR1 is SGHRS and CDR2 is YFSETQ. The CDR3 sequence is 15 residues long. V trimming: 3 bases; J trimming: 2 bases; junction bases outside the gene matches: 6. The CDR3 here is CASSSISGGPYEQYF. The DNA of the CDR3 is TGCGCCAGCAGCTCGATTAGCGGGGGACCCTACGAGCAGTACTTC.

The rearrangement uses TRBV6-2 or TRBV6-3 and TRBJ1-1; TRBD1 matches at 9 bases. Trimming removed 5 bases from V and 5 bases from J; junction bases left unmatched: 9. This CDR3 spans 15 amino acids. Germline V gene data show CDR1 as MNHEY and CDR2 as SVGEGT. CDR3 region: CASSTTGTGRTEAFF. The DNA for the CDR3 is TGTGCCAGCAGTACGACTGGGACAGGGAGGACTGAAGCTTTCTTT.

The V gene is TRBV27, the J gene TRBJ1-6; D unresolved. Trimming removed 4 bases from V and 0 bases from J, with 13 bases in between. Germline loops: CDR1 MNHEY, CDR2 SMNVEV (reference sequence). This CDR3 has 17 residues. The CDR3 region has the DNA TGTGCCAGCAGTTCCGCCCCAGAAACCTCCTATAATTCACCCCTCCACTTT. Translating it yields CASSSAPETSYNSPLHF.

This rearrangement joins TRBV12-5 to TRBJ1-4; TRBD1 aligns across 9 bases. Germline V gives CDR1 LGHNT, CDR2 FRNRAP. The CDR3 is made up of 15 amino acids. Trimming cost V 1 base and J 7 bases; bases outside gene matches: 4. The CDR3 sequence: CASGLGQGDSEKLFF. The CDR3 coding sequence is TGTGCTAGTGGTTTGGGACAGGGGGATTCTGAAAAACTGTTTTTT. The complete variable domain, with remaining parts taken from reference TRBV12-5 and TRBJ1-4, reads DARVTQTPRHKVTEMGQEVTMRCQPILGHNTVFWYRQTMMQGLELLAYFRNRAPLDDSGMPKDRFSAEMPDATLATLKIQPSEPRDSAVYFCASGLGQGDSEKLFFGSGTQLSVL.

The chain uses TRBV7-9 and TRBJ2-3, with TRBD2 matching over 7 bases. V was clipped by 3 bases and J by 2 bases; unmatched bases: 5. Germline lookup yields CDR1 SEHNR and CDR2 FQNEAQ (reference sequence). This CDR3 spans 15 amino acids. CDR3 coding DNA: TGTGCCAGCAGCTTTAGAGCGGGGTACACAGATACGCAGTATTTT. It translates to CASSFRAGYTDTQYF.

The chain joins TRBV4-3 to TRBJ2-2; D remains ambiguous. Germline CDR1 is LGHNA and CDR2 is YSLEER. This CDR3 has 15 residues. Trimming stripped 3 bases from V and 7 bases from J, with 15 bases between. CDR3 residues: CASSQTLLVVGELFF. The CDR3 bases are TGCGCCAGCAGCCAGACCCTTCTAGTAGTCGGGGAGCTGTTTTTT.

V usage is TRBV10-3 and J usage is TRBJ1-3, with D possibly being TRBD1 (6 bases). Germline V gene lookup returns CDR1 ENHRY and CDR2 SYGVKD. V gave up 8 bases and J gave up 5 bases, with 13 bases separating them. The CDR3 consists of 13 residues. The CDR3 spells CAIPRGSRNTIYF. CDR3 coding DNA: TGTGCCATCCCGAGGGGGTCGAGAAACACCATATATTTT.

This chain joins TRBV27 and TRBJ2-2, with 9 bases lining up with TRBD1. CDR1 and CDR2 from the germline V gene are MNHEY and SMNVEV (reference sequence). The CDR3 loop spans 16 amino acids. Trimming removed 2 bases from V and 5 bases from J; junction bases left unmatched: 6. The CDR3 DNA follows: TGTGCCAGCAGTTTAAAGGGACAGGGAAGGACCGGGGAGCTGTTTTTT. This gives the protein CASSLKGQGRTGELFF.